The clone carrying this TCR beta chain was seen more than once but under ten times. Using immunoSEQ multiplex PCR, the repertoire was profiled, and TCRdb retains in-frame clones only, with some absent. The sample carries more than 200,000 clones, around 87% recorded once. Germline V lookup: CDR1 SNHLY, CDR2 FYNNEI. J was trimmed by 7 bases and V by 8 bases; bases with no gene match: 6. The CDR3 covers 14 residues. This sample stems from a study of blood T cell repertoires in COVID-19. Turning to the study itself: In each case, the material was cDNA or gDNA derived from T cells, B-cell-depleted T cells, or PBMCs.

Across 20 to 25 US areas, participants ranged in age from about 18 to 100 years. Cohort placement rested on clinical history that participants reported themselves. The sequence came from a woman aged 25 to 45 with acute COVID-19. The rearrangement uses TRBV2 and TRBJ2-1; TRBD2 matches at 12 bases. Sequenced sample: PBMCs or T cells enriched from blood (not recorded which). In DNA form, the CDR3 reads TGTGCCAGCTTGGGACTAGCGGGTCGAAATGAGCAGTTCTTC. This translates into CASLGLAGRNEQFF. The whole variable domain, remainder taken from reference TRBV2 and TRBJ2-1, is EPEVTQTPSHQVTQMGQEVILRCVPISNHLYFYWYRQILGQKVEFLVSFYNNEISEKSEIFDDQFSVERPDGSNFTLKIRSTKLEDSAMYFCASLGLAGRNEQFFGPGTRLTVL.